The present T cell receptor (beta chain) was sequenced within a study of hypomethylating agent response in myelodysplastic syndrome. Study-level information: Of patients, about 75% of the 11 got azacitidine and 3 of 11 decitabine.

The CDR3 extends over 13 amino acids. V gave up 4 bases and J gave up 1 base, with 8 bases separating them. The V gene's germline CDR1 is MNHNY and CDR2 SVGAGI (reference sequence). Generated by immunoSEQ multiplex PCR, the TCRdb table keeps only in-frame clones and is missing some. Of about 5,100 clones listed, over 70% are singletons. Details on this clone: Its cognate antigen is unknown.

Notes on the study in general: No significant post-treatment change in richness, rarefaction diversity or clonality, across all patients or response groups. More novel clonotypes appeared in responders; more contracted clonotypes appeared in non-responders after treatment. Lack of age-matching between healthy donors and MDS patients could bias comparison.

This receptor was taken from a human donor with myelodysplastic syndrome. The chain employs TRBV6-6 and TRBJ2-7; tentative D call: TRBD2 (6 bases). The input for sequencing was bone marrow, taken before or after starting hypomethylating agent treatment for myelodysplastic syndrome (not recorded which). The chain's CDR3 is CASSWGESYEQYF. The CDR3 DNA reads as TGTGCCAGCAGTTGGGGGGAGTCCTACGAGCAGTACTTC.